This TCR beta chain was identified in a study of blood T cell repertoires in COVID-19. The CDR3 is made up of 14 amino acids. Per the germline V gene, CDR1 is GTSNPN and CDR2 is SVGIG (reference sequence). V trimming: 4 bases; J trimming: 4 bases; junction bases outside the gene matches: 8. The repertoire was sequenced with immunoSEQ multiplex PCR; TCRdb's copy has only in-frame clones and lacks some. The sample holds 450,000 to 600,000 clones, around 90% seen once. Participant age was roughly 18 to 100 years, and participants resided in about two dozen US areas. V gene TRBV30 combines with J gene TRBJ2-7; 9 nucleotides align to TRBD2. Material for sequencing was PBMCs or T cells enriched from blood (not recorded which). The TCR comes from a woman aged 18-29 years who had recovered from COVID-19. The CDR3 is CAWTDSGGHYEQYF. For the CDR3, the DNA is TGTGCCTGGACCGATAGCGGGGGCCATTACGAGCAGTACTTC. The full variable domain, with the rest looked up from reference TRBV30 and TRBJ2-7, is SQTIHQWPATLVQPVGSPLSLECTVEGTSNPNLYWYRQAAGRGLQLLFYSVGIGQISSEVPQNLSASRPQDRQFILSSKKLLLSDSGFYLCAWTDSGGHYEQYFGPGTRLTVT.